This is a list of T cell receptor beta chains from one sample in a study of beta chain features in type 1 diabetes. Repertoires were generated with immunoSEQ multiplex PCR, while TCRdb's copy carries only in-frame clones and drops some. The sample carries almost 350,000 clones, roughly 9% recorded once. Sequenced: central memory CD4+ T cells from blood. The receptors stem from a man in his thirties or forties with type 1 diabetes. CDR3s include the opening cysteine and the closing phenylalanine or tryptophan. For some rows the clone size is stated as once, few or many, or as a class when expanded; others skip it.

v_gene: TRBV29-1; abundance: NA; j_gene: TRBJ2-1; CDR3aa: CSVGTVSYNEQFF
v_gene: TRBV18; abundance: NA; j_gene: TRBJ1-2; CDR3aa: CASSTKDRAPNYGYTF
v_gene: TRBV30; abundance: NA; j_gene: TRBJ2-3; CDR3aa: CAWSEGYISTDTQYF
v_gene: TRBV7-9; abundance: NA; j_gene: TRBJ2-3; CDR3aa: CASSSQPAPDTQYF
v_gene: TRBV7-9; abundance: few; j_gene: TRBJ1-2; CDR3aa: CASSPTYGYTF
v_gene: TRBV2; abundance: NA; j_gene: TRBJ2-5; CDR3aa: CASSSGQGETQYF
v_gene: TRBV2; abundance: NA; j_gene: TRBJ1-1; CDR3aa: CASSGTSFLEAFF
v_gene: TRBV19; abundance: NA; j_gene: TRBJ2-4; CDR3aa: CASSIWRGDTQNIQYF
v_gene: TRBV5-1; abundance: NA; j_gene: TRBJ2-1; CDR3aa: CASSPGTGGDEQFF
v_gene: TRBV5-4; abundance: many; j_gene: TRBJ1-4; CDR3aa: CASSSSVNEKLFF
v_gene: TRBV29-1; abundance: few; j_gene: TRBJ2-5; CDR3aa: CSVKIAGGLETQYF
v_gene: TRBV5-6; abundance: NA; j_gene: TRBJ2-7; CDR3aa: CASSFDGTVAYEQYF
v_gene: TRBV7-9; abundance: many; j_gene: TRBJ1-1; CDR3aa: CASSFHPGGAWTEAFF
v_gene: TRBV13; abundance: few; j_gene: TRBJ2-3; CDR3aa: CASSSGLAGGVTQYF
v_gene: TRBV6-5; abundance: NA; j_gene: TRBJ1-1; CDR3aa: CASSRGGSTKTEAFF
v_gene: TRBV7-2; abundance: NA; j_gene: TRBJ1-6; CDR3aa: CASSLADIVNSPLHF
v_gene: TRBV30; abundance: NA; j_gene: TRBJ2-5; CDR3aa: CAWSVRETQYF
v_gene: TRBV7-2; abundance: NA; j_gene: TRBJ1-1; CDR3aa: CASSLRPDTEAFF
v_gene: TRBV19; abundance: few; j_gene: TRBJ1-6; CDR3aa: CASSIGQGAGKNSPLHF
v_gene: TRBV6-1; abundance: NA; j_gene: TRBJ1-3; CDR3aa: CAIRTTDSGNTIYF
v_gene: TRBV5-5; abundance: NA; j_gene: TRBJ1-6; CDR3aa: CASNRYNSPLHF
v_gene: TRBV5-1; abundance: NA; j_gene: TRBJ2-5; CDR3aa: CASSKGQGGRETQYF
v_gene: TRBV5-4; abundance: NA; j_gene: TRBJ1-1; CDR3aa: CASGPLGTEAFF
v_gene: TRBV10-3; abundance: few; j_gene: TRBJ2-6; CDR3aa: CAISESEADSGANVLTF
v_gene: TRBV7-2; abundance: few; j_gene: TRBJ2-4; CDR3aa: CASSLPDRGLRNIQYF
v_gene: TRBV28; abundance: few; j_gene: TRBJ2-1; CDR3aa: CATWGQPRNEQFF
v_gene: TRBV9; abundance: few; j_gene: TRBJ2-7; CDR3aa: CASSEQGSSEQYF
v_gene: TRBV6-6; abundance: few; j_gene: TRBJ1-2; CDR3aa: CASAISVQGRDGYTF
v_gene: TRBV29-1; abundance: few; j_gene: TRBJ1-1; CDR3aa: CSVEGVTEAFF
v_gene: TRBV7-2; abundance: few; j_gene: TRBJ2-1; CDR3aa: CASSENRQRSYNEQFF
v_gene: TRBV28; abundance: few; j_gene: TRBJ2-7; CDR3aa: CASTSPGTGGYEQYF
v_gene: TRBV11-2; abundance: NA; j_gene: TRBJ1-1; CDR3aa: CASSLDLRRADTEAFF
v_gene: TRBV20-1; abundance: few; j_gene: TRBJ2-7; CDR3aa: CSALDYYEQYF
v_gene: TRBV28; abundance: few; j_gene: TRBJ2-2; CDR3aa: CASSRLAGGSSGELFF
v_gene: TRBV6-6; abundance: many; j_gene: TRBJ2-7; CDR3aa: CASSYPTLYEQYF
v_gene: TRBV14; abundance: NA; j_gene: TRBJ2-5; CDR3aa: CASSQGRTAQETQYF
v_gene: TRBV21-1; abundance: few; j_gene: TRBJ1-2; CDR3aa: CASSKMGQGLYGYTF
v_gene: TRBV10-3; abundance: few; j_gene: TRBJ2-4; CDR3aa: CAITDSAKNIQYF
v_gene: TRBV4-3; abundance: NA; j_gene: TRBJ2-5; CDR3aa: CASSQDFRQGRRETQYF
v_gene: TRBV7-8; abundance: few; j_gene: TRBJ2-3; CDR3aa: CASSLKGGQGTDTQYF
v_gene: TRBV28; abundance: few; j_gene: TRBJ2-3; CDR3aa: CASSTASGGREQDTQYF
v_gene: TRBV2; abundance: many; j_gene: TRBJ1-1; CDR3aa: CASRADGANTEAFF